These 8 T cell receptor beta chains share one sample of origin, sequenced in a study of blood T cell repertoires in COVID-19. The protocol was immunoSEQ multiplex PCR, while the TCRdb copy is restricted to in-frame clones and leaves out a portion. The table includes about 48,000 clones, under 90% detected once. Specimen: peripheral blood. The receptor source for this set is a woman aged 55-69 years with acute or convalescent COVID-19.

V usage is TRBV27 and J usage is TRBJ2-7, with 7 nucleotides matching TRBD1. The germline gives CDR1 MNHEY, CDR2 SMNVEV (reference sequence). CDR3 size: 14 residues. The ends lost 3 bases at V and 3 bases at J; junction bases unmatched: 5. CDR3 coding DNA: TGTGCCAGCAGTTTGGCAGGGGGATACTACGAGCAGTACTTC. Translation: CASSLAGGYYEQYF.

The J gene is TRBJ1-1, the V gene TRBV2, with D maybe TRBD1 (6 bases). V was clipped by 6 bases and J by 4 bases, with 15 bases between them. Per germline, CDR1 SNHLY and CDR2 FYNNEI. The CDR3 consists of 14 residues. CDR3 in amino acids: CASSQKGGGTEAFF. CDR3 bases: TGTGCCAGCAGCCAAAAAGGGGGGGGCACTGAAGCTTTCTTT.

The CDR3 coding sequence is TGTGCCAGCAGCCCCCTGCAGGGTACCTATGGCTACACCTTC. Its translation: CASSPLQGTYGYTF. The genes are TRBV5-4 and TRBJ1-2; D is perhaps TRBD1 (5 bases). CDR1 is SGHNT and CDR2 is YYREEE in the germline V gene (reference sequence). The CDR3 runs to 14 residues. The V end was cut by 4 bases, the J end by 4 bases, with 14 bases between. The whole variable domain, filled in from reference TRBV5-4 and TRBJ1-2, reads ETGVTQSPTHLIKTRGQQVTLRCSSQSGHNTVSWYQQALGQGPQFIFQYYREEENGRGNFPPRFSGLQFPNYSSELNVNALELDDSALYLCASSPLQGTYGYTFGSGTRLTVV.

As DNA, the CDR3 is TGTGCCAGCAGTTTAAGGGGTGAAGCTTTCTTT. Its translation is CASSLRGEAFF. This chain links TRBV12-3 or TRBV12-4 with TRBJ1-1; tentative D call: TRBD1 (5 bases). Trimming took 2 bases from V and 7 from J, leaving 5 bases between them. This CDR3 has 11 amino acids.

The chain couples TRBV5-4 to TRBJ2-5, with D uncertain. Germline loops: CDR1 SGHNT, CDR2 YYREEE (reference sequence). Trimming stripped 3 bases from V and 5 bases from J, with 11 bases between. CDR3 length: 13 residues. CDR3 nucleotides: TGTGCCAGCAGCTCTCCGGGTTCTGAGACCCAGTACTTC. Translation: CASSSPGSETQYF.

The V and J genes are TRBV7-2 and TRBJ2-7; no clear D. V was shortened by 11 bases and J by 5 bases, with 28 bases between the two germline ends. Germline V gene data show CDR1 as SGHTA and CDR2 as FQGNSA. The CDR3 totals 16 residues. CDR3 in DNA: TGTGCCTCGGCCCCTAGTCGCGGAGCCCTATTCCACGAGCAGTACTTC. Protein sequence: CASAPSRGALFHEQYF.

This chain uses TRBV7-3 with TRBJ1-1; 7 bases align to TRBD1. This CDR3 contains 14 residues. The germline V gene has CDR1 SGHTA and CDR2 FQGTGA. The V gene end was trimmed by 2 bases and the J gene end by 0 bases; junction bases not matched to a gene: 0. CDR3 residues: CASSLDRVNTEAFF. The CDR3 bases are TGTGCCAGCAGCTTAGACAGGGTGAACACTGAAGCTTTCTTT.

J is TRBJ2-1 and V is TRBV3-1 (or the pseudogene TRBV3-2); 12 positions match TRBD1. CDR3 length equals 16 residues. V lost 2 bases to trimming and J lost 7 bases; unmatched junction nucleotides: 6. Germline values: CDR1 LGHDT, CDR2 YNNKEL (reference sequence). CDR3 in amino acids: CASSQPGQGARNEQFF. CDR3 DNA: TGTGCCAGCAGCCAACCGGGACAGGGGGCGAGAAATGAGCAGTTCTTC.